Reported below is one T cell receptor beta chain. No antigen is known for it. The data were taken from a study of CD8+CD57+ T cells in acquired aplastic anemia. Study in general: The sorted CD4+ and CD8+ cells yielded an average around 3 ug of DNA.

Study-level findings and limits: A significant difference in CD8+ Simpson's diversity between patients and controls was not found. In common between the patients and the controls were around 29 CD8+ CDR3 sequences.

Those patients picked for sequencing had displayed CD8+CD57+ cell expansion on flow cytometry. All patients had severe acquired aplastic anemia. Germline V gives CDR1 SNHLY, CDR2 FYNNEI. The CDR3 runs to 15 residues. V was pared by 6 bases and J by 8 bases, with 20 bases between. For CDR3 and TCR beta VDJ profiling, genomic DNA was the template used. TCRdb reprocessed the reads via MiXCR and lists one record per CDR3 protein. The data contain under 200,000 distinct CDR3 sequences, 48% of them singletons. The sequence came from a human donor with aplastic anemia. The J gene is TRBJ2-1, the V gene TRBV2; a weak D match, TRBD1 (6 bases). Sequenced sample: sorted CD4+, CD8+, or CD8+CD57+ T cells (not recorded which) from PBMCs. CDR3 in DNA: TGTGCCAGCAGCCAGACAGGCAAACAAGACGATGAGCAGTTCTTC. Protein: CASSQTGKQDDEQFF. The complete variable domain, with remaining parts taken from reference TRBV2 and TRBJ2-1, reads EPEVTQTPSHQVTQMGQEVILRCVPISNHLYFYWYRQILGQKVEFLVSFYNNEISEKSEIFDDQFSVERPDGSNFTLKIRSTKLEDSAMYFCASSQTGKQDDEQFFGPGTRLTVL.